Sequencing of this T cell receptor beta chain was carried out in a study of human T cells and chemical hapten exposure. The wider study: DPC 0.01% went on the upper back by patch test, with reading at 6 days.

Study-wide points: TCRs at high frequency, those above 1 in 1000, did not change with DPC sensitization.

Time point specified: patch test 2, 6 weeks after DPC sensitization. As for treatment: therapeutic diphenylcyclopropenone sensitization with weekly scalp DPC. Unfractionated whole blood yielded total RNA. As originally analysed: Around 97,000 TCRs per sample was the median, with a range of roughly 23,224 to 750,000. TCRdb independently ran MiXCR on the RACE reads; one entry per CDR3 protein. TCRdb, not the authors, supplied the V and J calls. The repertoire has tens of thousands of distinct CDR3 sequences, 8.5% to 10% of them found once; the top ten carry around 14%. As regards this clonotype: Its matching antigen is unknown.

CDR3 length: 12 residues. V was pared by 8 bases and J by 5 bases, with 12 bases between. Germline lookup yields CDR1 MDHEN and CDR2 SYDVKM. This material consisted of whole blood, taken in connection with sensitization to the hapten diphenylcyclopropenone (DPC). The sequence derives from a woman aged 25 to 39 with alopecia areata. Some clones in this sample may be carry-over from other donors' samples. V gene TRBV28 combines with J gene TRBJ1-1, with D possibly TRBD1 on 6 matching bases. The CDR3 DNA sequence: TGTGCCAGCGGATCAGGGGTGACTGAAGCTTTCTTT. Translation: CASGSGVTEAFF.